Below, 18 T cell receptor beta chains from the same sample are listed, as sequenced in a study of human T cells and chemical hapten exposure. Time point denoted: healthy volunteer bleed at 2 weeks. Total RNA extraction was carried out from unfractionated whole blood. One entry per CDR3 protein, called by TCRdb with MiXCR from the RACE reads. The data contain roughly 130,000 distinct CDR3 sequences, around 8.2% of them seen just once; the ten biggest clones take up roughly 1.6%. Sample: whole blood. These receptors were obtained from a male donor in good health. Some clones in this sample may be carry-over from other donors' samples.

This clonotype showed up many times. The chain employs TRBV7-2 and TRBJ1-1; D remains ambiguous. This CDR3 spans 12 amino acids. The V gene lost 6 bases and the J gene lost 2 bases, with 7 bases spanning the gap. Germline values: CDR1 SGHTA, CDR2 FQGNSA. In DNA, the CDR3 is TGTGCCAGCAGTAAAGTAAACACTGAAGCTTTCTTT. This encodes CASSKVNTEAFF. Full variable domain (missing parts from reference TRBV7-2 and TRBJ1-1): GAGVSQSPSNKVTEKGKDVELRCDPISGHTALYWYRQSLGQGLEFLIYFQGNSAPDKSGLPSDRFSAERTGGSVSTLTIQRTQQEDSAVYLCASSKVNTEAFFGQGTRLTVV.

The chain uses TRBV5-6 and TRBJ1-4; 9 nucleotides agree with TRBD1. V gave up 2 bases and J gave up 4 bases; unmatched junction bases: 3. Germline V gives CDR1 SGHDT, CDR2 YYEEEE. There are 15 residues in the CDR3. The CDR3 region is CASSLSGQGNEKLFF. In nucleotides, the CDR3 is TGTGCCAGCAGCTTATCGGGACAGGGTAATGAAAAACTGTTTTTT.

This clonotype was counted many times. The V call is TRBV20-1, the J call TRBJ1-2; D might be TRBD1 (6 bases). The germline V gene encodes CDR1 DFQATT and CDR2 SNEGSKA (reference sequence). Trimming took off 1 base at V and 1 base at J, with 10 bases between the two ends. This CDR3 is built from 14 residues. The CDR3 protein is CSARGGRGNYGYTF. In nucleotides, the CDR3 is TGCAGTGCTAGAGGAGGCAGGGGTAACTATGGCTACACCTTC.

A few counts support this clonotype. V usage is TRBV12-3 or TRBV12-4 and J usage is TRBJ2-1; 7 bases are a match to TRBD1. The CDR3 consists of 14 residues. V was pared by 6 bases and J by 7 bases, with 9 bases of the junction left unmatched. The CDR3 DNA reads TGTGCCAGCAGCTACGACAGGGCCGGGAATGAGCAGTTCTTC. Protein sequence: CASSYDRAGNEQFF.

This clonotype was seen a few times. This chain uses TRBV25-1 with TRBJ2-4; the D gene is possibly TRBD1 (5 bases). This CDR3 spans 15 amino acids. Trimming took off 3 bases at V and 3 bases at J, with 12 bases between the two ends. Germline V CDR1 and CDR2: MGHDK, SYGVNS. This CDR3 reads CASSDSRVVKNIQYF. CDR3 coding DNA: TGTGCCAGCAGTGATAGCAGGGTGGTCAAAAACATTCAGTACTTC.

This clonotype showed up just a few times. The rearrangement links TRBV29-1 to TRBJ2-1, with TRBD2 matching over 7 bases. CDR1 is SQVTM, CDR2 ANQGSEA, per germline. Unmatched junction bases numbered 0, after V lost 4 bases and J lost 0 bases. The CDR3 runs to 13 residues. DNA for the CDR3: TGCAGCGTTGGCGGGAGCTCCTACAATGAGCAGTTCTTC. Translation gives CSVGGSSYNEQFF.

J is TRBJ1-1 and V is TRBV29-1; a possible D gene is TRBD1 (5 bases). The CDR3 runs to 14 residues. CDR1 and CDR2 from the germline V gene are SQVTM and ANQGSEA. The V end was cut by 2 bases, the J end by 3 bases, with 13 bases between. CDR3 sequence: CSVENPGKDTEAFF. The CDR3 nucleotides are TGCAGCGTTGAAAACCCAGGGAAGGACACTGAAGCTTTCTTT.

The V gene is TRBV7-9, the J gene TRBJ1-5, with 9 bases matching TRBD1. The V gene's germline CDR1 is SEHNR and CDR2 FQNEAQ (reference sequence). The CDR3 is 16 amino acids. V shed 5 bases, J shed 2 bases, and the junction held 7 bases outside the gene matches. The CDR3 is CASSKGDRERNQPQHF. DNA of the CDR3: TGTGCCAGCAGCAAAGGGGACAGGGAACGCAATCAGCCCCAGCATTTT.

The genes are TRBV7-2 and TRBJ2-1, with 11 bases matching TRBD2. The germline gives CDR1 SGHTA, CDR2 FQGNSA. The CDR3 loop spans 17 amino acids. The trim removed 2 bases at V and 1 base at J, leaving 4 bases unmatched. The CDR3 sequence: CASSLILAGESYNEQFF. The CDR3 nucleotides are TGTGCCAGCAGCTTAATACTAGCGGGAGAATCCTACAATGAGCAGTTCTTC. Variable domain in full (rest from reference TRBV7-2 and TRBJ2-1): GAGVSQSPSNKVTEKGKDVELRCDPISGHTALYWYRQSLGQGLEFLIYFQGNSAPDKSGLPSDRFSAERTGGSVSTLTIQRTQQEDSAVYLCASSLILAGESYNEQFFGPGTRLTVL.

The gene calls are TRBV7-9 and TRBJ2-1; 9 bases fit TRBD1. The CDR3 consists of 15 residues. The germline CDR1 and CDR2 sequences are SEHNR and FQNEAQ (reference sequence). V trimming: 5 bases; J trimming: 3 bases; junction bases outside the gene matches: 5. The CDR3 sequence: CASSLGTGIYNEQFF. In nucleotides, the CDR3 is TGTGCCAGCAGCCTCGGGACAGGGATCTACAATGAGCAGTTCTTC.

This clonotype has a count of ten or more. The chain combines TRBV5-8 with TRBJ2-7; D is unclear. Germline CDR1 and CDR2: SGHTS and YDEGEE. Trimming took off 2 bases at V and 2 bases at J, with 23 bases between the two ends. This CDR3 is 18 amino acids long. CDR3 loop: CASSFPPPYGSEPYEQYF. The CDR3 bases are TGTGCCAGCAGCTTTCCACCACCCTACGGTTCAGAACCCTACGAGCAGTACTTC.

This clonotype came up a few times. The J gene is TRBJ2-3, the V gene TRBV29-1, with 8 bases aligning to TRBD1. Germline values: CDR1 SQVTM, CDR2 ANQGSEA. V gave up 2 bases and J gave up 5 bases; unmatched junction bases: 12. The CDR3 loop spans 16 amino acids. CDR3 protein: CSVEPSDRVKEDTQYF. CDR3 sequence (DNA): TGCAGCGTTGAACCCTCGGACAGGGTTAAAGAAGATACGCAGTATTTT.

Ten or more counts support this clonotype. V usage is TRBV5-1 and J usage is TRBJ2-1, with D possibly matching TRBD1 (6 bases). Germline V gene sequence: CDR1 SGHRS, CDR2 YFSETQ. The CDR3 runs to 14 residues. Trimming took 5 bases from V and 10 from J, leaving 19 bases between them. The CDR3 sequence: CASREGTSGTEQFF. In DNA, the CDR3 is TGCGCCAGCAGGGAAGGGACGTCCGGGACAGAGCAGTTCTTC.

V gene TRBV7-9 combines with J gene TRBJ1-4; D is possibly TRBD1 (5 bases). V was shortened by 2 bases and J by 0 bases, with 10 bases between the two germline ends. CDR3 length equals 16 residues. CDR1 is SEHNR and CDR2 is FQNEAQ in the germline V gene (reference sequence). The CDR3 is CASSLSLGATNEKLFF. The CDR3, as DNA: TGTGCCAGCAGCTTAAGCCTGGGGGCAACTAATGAAAAACTGTTTTTT.

The gene calls are TRBV5-5 and TRBJ2-7; unclear D gene. The germline CDR1 and CDR2 sequences are SGHKS and YYEKEE (reference sequence). Deletions cut 1 base from V and 0 bases from J, with 8 bases between. This CDR3 has 14 residues. As DNA, the CDR3 is TGTGCCAGCAGCTTGACACTTAGCTCCTACGAGCAGTACTTC. It translates to CASSLTLSSYEQYF.

This clonotype was counted at least ten times. This rearrangement joins TRBV12-5 to TRBJ2-7; 7 bases map to TRBD2. From germline, CDR1 is LGHNT and CDR2 FRNRAP. This CDR3 contains 13 residues. The J segment lost 3 bases and the V segment lost 3 bases, leaving 2 bases of the junction unmatched. CDR3 nucleotides: TGTGCTAGTGGTTTCGGGAGGATCTACGAGCAGTACTTC. Amino acid sequence: CASGFGRIYEQYF. Filled out from reference TRBV12-5 and TRBJ2-7, the complete variable domain reads DARVTQTPRHKVTEMGQEVTMRCQPILGHNTVFWYRQTMMQGLELLAYFRNRAPLDDSGMPKDRFSAEMPDATLATLKIQPSEPRDSAVYFCASGFGRIYEQYFGPGTRLTVT.

This clonotype was found many times. The V gene is TRBV27, the J gene TRBJ2-7, with 10 bases that match TRBD1. The germline CDR1 and CDR2 sequences are MNHEY and SMNVEV (reference sequence). J lost 4 bases, V lost 5 bases, and 11 bases had no gene match. The CDR3 is 16 amino acids. The CDR3 sequence: CASSADPGTGVYEQYF. The DNA for the CDR3 is TGTGCCAGCAGTGCCGATCCCGGGACAGGGGTATACGAGCAGTACTTC.

In its sample, this clonotype was seen many times. The chain carries TRBV5-1 and TRBJ2-1, with D tentatively TRBD1 (5 bases). CDR3 length: 13 amino acids. Looked up from germline, CDR1 is SGHRS and CDR2 is YFSETQ. V dropped 2 bases and J dropped 6 bases, with 9 bases sitting between them. DNA of the CDR3: TGCGCCAGCAGCTTCACAGGAGTCAATGAGCAGTTCTTC. Its translation: CASSFTGVNEQFF.